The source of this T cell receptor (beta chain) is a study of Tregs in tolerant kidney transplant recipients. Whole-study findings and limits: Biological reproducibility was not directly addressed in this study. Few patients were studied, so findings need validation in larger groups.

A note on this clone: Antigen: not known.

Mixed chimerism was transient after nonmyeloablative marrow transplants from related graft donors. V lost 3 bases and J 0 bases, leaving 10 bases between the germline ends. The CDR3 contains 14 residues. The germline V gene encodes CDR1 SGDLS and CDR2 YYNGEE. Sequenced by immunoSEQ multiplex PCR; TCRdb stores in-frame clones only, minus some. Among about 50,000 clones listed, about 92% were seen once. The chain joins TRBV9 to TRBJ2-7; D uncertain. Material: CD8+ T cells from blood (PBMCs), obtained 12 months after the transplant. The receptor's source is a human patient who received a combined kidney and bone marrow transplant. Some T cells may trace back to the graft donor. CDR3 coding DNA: TGTGCCAGCAGCGGGTGGGCAGGCTCCTACGAGCAGTACTTC. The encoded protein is CASSGWAGSYEQYF.